Reported below is one T cell receptor beta chain. These data are taken from a study of graft-versus-host responses after intestinal transplantation. As for the study in general: Recipients had multivisceral, liver-intestinal, or isolated intestinal transplants.

CDR3 length: 15 residues. CDR1 SEHNR and CDR2 FQNEAQ come from the germline V gene (reference sequence). The V end was cut by 0 bases, the J end by 8 bases, with 14 bases between. Researchers processed graft tissue to release intraepithelial and lamina propria lymphocytes. Assay: immunoSEQ multiplex PCR; the TCRdb copy retains only in-frame clones and omits some. The table has about 9,600 clones, approximately 80% seen once. V usage is TRBV7-9 and J usage is TRBJ2-1; maybe TRBD2 (6 bases). Sample: ileum tissue, taken less than 480 days after intestinal transplantation. The receptor's source is a human patient who received an intestinal transplant, so some T cells may come from the graft donor. The CDR3 sequence: CASSLANGPSDEQFF. The CDR3 bases are TGTGCCAGCAGCTTAGCGAACGGACCTAGCGATGAGCAGTTCTTC.